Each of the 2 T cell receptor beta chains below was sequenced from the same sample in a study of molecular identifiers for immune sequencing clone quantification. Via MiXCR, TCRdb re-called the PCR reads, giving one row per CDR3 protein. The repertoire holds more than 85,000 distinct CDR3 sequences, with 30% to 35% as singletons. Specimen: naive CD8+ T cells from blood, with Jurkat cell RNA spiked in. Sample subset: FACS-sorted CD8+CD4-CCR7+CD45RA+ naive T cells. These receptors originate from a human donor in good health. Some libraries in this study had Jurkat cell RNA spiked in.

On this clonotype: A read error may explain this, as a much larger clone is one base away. CDR3 nucleotide sequence: TGCAGTGCTAGAGGGAACACCTCCTGCGAGCAGTACTTC. Translated, it gives CSARGNTSCEQYF. This rearrangement joins TRBV20-1 to TRBJ2-7, with D hard to call. CDR1 DFQATT and CDR2 SNEGSKA come from the germline V gene (reference sequence). This CDR3 contains 13 residues.

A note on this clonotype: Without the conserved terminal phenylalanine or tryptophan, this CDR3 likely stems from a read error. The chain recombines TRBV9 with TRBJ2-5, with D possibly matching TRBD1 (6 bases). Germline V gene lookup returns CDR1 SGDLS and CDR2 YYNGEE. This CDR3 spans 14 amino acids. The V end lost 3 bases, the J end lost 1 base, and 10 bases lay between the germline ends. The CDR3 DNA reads TGTGCCAGCAGCGAACAGGGCCTCCAAGAGACCCAGTACATC. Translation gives CASSEQGLQETQYI.